This paragraph covers one T cell receptor (beta chain) sequence. This sample stems from a study of blood T cells in healthy people across ages. Study context: Template-switching capture recovered about one barcoded beta molecule per two T cells.

Sample-barcoded 5' priming and a J-beta primer mix drove a second PCR of roughly 6 to 12 cycles. TCRdb re-analysed the 5' RACE reads in MiXCR, keeping a single row per CDR3 protein. Here the sample spans around 800,000 distinct CDR3 sequences, 46% being singletons. Per the germline V gene, CDR1 is SGHTA and CDR2 is FQGNSA. CDR3 length equals 16 residues. Trimming took 1 base from V and 5 from J; bases not matched to a gene: 9. The clonotype originates from an elderly man in good health. Input material: blood. This chain connects TRBV7-2 to TRBJ2-7, with TRBD2 matching 9 bases. The CDR3 spells CASSLDGGRAANEQYF. The CDR3 bases are TGTGCCAGCAGCTTAGATGGCGGGAGGGCAGCCAACGAGCAGTACTTC.